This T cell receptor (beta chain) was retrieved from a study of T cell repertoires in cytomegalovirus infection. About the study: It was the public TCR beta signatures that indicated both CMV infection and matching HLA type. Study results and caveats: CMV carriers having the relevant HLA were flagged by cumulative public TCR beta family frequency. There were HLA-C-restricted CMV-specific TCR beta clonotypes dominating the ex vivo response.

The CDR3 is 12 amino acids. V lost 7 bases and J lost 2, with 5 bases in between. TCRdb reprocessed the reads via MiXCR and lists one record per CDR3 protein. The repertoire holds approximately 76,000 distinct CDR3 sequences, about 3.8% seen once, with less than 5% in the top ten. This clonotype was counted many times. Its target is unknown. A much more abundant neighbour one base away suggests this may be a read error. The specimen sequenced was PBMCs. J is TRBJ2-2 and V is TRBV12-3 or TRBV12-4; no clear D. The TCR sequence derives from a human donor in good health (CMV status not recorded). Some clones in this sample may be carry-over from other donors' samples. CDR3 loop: CASILNTGELFF. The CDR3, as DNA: TGTGCCAGCATTCTCAACACCGGGGAGCTGTTTTTT.